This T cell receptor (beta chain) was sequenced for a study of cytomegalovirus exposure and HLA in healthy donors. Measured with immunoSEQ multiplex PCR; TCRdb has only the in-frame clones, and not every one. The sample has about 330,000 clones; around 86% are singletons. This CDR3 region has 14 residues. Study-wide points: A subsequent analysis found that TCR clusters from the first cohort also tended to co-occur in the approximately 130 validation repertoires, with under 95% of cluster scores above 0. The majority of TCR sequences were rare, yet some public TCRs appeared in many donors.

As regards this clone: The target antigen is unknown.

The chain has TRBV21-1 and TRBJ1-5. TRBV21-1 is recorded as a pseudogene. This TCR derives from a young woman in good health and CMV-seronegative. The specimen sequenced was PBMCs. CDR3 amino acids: CASSKATLDQPQHF. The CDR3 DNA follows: TGTGCCAGCAGCAAAGCGACTCTTGATCAGCCCCAGCATTTT.